This is a list of T cell receptor beta chains from one sample in a study of T-cell memory formation after mild COVID-19. TCRdb recomputed calls from the 5' RACE reads with MiXCR, one row per CDR3 protein. This table holds 190,000 or so distinct CDR3 sequences, roughly 27% found once. The sample taken for sequencing was PBMCs or a T cell subset sorted from them (not recorded which). The origin of the receptors is an adult woman who had mild COVID-19 (a few samples of this study predate the infection). Cell type and time point are not known. The CDR3 runs from the conserved cysteine through the conserved F or W. Fields, in order: J gene, V gene, D gene, clone size, CDR3 protein, CDR3 DNA. D genes are given only for firm matches. A clone size is listed for some rows: how often the clone was seen (once, few, many), or a class if it is expanded.

>TRBJ2-7|TRBV12-3/TRBV12-4|.|.
CASSFRQRPPYEQYF
TGTGCCAGCAGTTTTCGACAGCGACCTCCCTACGAGCAGTACTTC
>TRBJ2-3|TRBV7-2|.|.
CASSLGTAKSTDTQYF
TGTGCCAGCAGCCTAGGGACGGCTAAGTCAACAGATACGCAGTATTTT
>TRBJ1-2|TRBV12-3/TRBV12-4|TRBD1|.
CASSHRDRVVPGYTF
TGTGCCAGCAGCCATAGGGACAGGGTTGTTCCTGGCTACACCTTC
>TRBJ2-5|TRBV11-1|TRBD2|few
CASNILGTSGAQYF
TGTGCCAGCAATATCCTCGGGACTAGCGGGGCCCAGTACTTC
>TRBJ2-5|TRBV11-1|.|.
CASGSGDYGKTQYF
TGTGCCAGCGGATCTGGTGATTACGGGAAGACCCAGTACTTC
>TRBJ2-3|TRBV7-6|.|few
CASSLVVYGADTQYF
TGTGCCAGCAGCTTAGTAGTATACGGGGCAGATACGCAGTATTTT
>TRBJ2-3|TRBV7-9|.|.
CASSLEWGQPHTGDTQYF
TGTGCCAGCAGCTTAGAATGGGGTCAGCCTCATACGGGAGATACGCAGTATTTT
>TRBJ2-7|TRBV24-1|.|.
CATSDTDGRGQYF
TGTGCCACCAGCGATACTGACGGGCGGGGGCAGTACTTC
>TRBJ2-7|TRBV20-1|.|.
CSARITGTYEQYF
TGCAGTGCTAGAATAACCGGGACCTACGAGCAGTACTTC
>TRBJ1-1|TRBV6-6|.|few
CASSYPDFTEAFF
TGTGCCAGCAGTTACCCCGATTTTACTGAAGCTTTCTTT
>TRBJ2-7|TRBV14|.|.
CASSRPPGPKREQYF
TGTGCCAGCAGCCGGCCGCCGGGACCAAAAAGGGAGCAGTACTTC
>TRBJ2-1|TRBV30|TRBD2|few
CAWSVSLAGAHEQFF
TGTGCCTGGAGTGTAAGTCTAGCGGGAGCCCATGAGCAGTTCTTC
>TRBJ2-7|TRBV5-5|.|few
CASSLNAGLGDEQYF
TGTGCCAGCAGCTTGAATGCAGGATTAGGAGACGAGCAGTACTTC
>TRBJ2-2|TRBV29-1|TRBD1|few
CSVEEGQGIGELFF
TGCAGCGTTGAAGAGGGACAGGGGATCGGGGAGCTGTTTTTT
>TRBJ2-1|TRBV20-1|TRBD2|few
CSARLAGDLNEQFF
TGCAGTGCTAGGCTAGCGGGAGATTTGAATGAGCAGTTCTTC
>TRBJ1-4|TRBV7-9|.|few
CASSFYSLGEKLFF
TGTGCCAGCAGCTTTTACAGCCTCGGGGAAAAACTGTTTTTT
>TRBJ1-6|TRBV5-1|.|.
CASSLGGQGSPLHF
TGCGCCAGCAGCTTGGGGGGGCAAGGTTCACCCCTCCACTTT
>TRBJ1-1|TRBV7-3|TRBD1|many
CASSPLQGTEAFF
TGTGCCAGCAGCCCACTACAGGGGACTGAAGCTTTCTTT
>TRBJ1-2|TRBV9|.|few
CASSVAGGSYTF
TGTGCCAGCAGCGTAGCTGGGGGAAGCTACACCTTC
>TRBJ2-7|TRBV5-1|TRBD2|many
CASSSGSSYEQYF
TGCGCCAGCAGCAGCGGGAGTTCCTACGAGCAGTACTTC
>TRBJ2-1|TRBV29-1|.|.
CSVHLGTEQFF
TGCAGCGTCCATCTCGGGACAGAGCAGTTCTTC
>TRBJ2-7|TRBV18|.|few
CASSRAGASEQYF
TGTGCCAGCTCAAGGGCCGGGGCCTCCGAGCAGTACTTC
>TRBJ2-1|TRBV6-2/TRBV6-3|.|.
CASTVSVTPGSEQFF
TGTGCCAGCACCGTTTCTGTAACGCCAGGATCTGAGCAGTTCTTC
>TRBJ1-1|TRBV5-6|TRBD1|.
CASSRTGTGNTEAFF
TGTGCCAGCAGCAGAACCGGGACAGGGAACACTGAAGCTTTCTTT
>TRBJ1-2|TRBV6-2/TRBV6-3|TRBD1|few
CASNPGGLDYGYTF
TGTGCCAGCAATCCAGGGGGCCTCGACTATGGCTACACCTTC
>TRBJ2-7|TRBV20-1|TRBD2|few
CSARGTSGGYEQYF
TGCAGTGCTAGAGGGACTAGCGGGGGCTACGAGCAGTACTTC
>TRBJ2-5|TRBV29-1|.|many
CSAEGQETQYF
TGCAGCGCCGAAGGTCAAGAGACCCAGTACTTC
>TRBJ2-7|TRBV29-1|.|.
CSVADGSEQYF
TGCAGCGTCGCTGACGGGAGCGAGCAGTACTTC
>TRBJ2-1|TRBV11-2|TRBD2|.
CASSLLAGGPVDEQFF
TGTGCCAGCAGCTTGCTAGCGGGAGGGCCGGTGGATGAGCAGTTCTTC
>TRBJ1-2|TRBV7-3|TRBD1|.
CASSPQALGTASGYTF
TGTGCCAGCAGCCCGCAAGCCCTCGGGACAGCTTCGGGCTACACCTTC
>TRBJ1-4|TRBV5-1|.|once
CASSLAMGTVDLLFF
TGCGCCAGCAGCTTGGCCATGGGGACGGTTGACTTATTGTTTTTT
>TRBJ1-1|TRBV5-1|.|.
CASSPGTAGTEAFF
TGCGCCAGCAGCCCTGGAACGGCCGGCACTGAAGCTTTCTTT
>TRBJ1-1|TRBV6-5|.|.
CASSYSRRDEAFF
TGTGCCAGCAGTTACTCGAGAAGGGATGAAGCTTTCTTT
>TRBJ1-5|TRBV28|.|few
CASSPGVGINQPQHF
TGTGCCAGCAGCCCCGGTGTTGGTATCAATCAGCCCCAGCATTTT
>TRBJ2-1|TRBV12-3/TRBV12-4|TRBD1|.
CASRKPGQGSYNEQFF
TGTGCCAGCAGAAAACCGGGACAGGGGTCCTACAATGAGCAGTTCTTC
>TRBJ2-1|TRBV7-2|.|few
CASSLGVSRMGQFF
TGTGCCAGCAGCTTAGGAGTCAGTCGGATGGGGCAGTTCTTC
>TRBJ2-1|TRBV7-6|TRBD1|.
CASSLGTGLEQFF
TGTGCCAGCAGCCTCGGGACAGGGCTGGAGCAGTTCTTC
>TRBJ2-3|TRBV12-3/TRBV12-4|TRBD2|.
CASSSRTSGVTDTQYF
TGTGCCAGCAGTTCCCGGACTAGCGGAGTTACAGATACGCAGTATTTT
>TRBJ2-5|TRBV6-6|.|few
CASSYRGQETQYF
TGTGCCAGCAGTTATCGAGGCCAAGAGACCCAGTACTTC
>TRBJ2-2|TRBV4-3|.|few
CASSQVAPITGELFF
TGCGCCAGCAGCCAAGTGGCCCCGATCACCGGGGAGCTGTTTTTT
>TRBJ1-2|TRBV12-3/TRBV12-4|.|few
CASVGERSYGYTF
TGTGCCAGCGTGGGGGAGCGATCCTATGGCTACACCTTC
>TRBJ1-2|TRBV7-9|TRBD1|.
CASSLEGTGDYGYTF
TGTGCCAGCAGCTTAGAAGGGACAGGGGACTATGGCTACACCTTC
>TRBJ1-1|TRBV29-1|.|few
CSVEARLMNTEAFF
TGCAGCGTTGAAGCAAGACTCATGAACACTGAAGCTTTCTTT
>TRBJ2-2|TRBV7-3|.|.
CASSLWEPPNTGELFF
TGTGCCAGCAGCTTATGGGAGCCCCCGAACACCGGGGAGCTGTTTTTT
>TRBJ2-2|TRBV6-2/TRBV6-3|.|few
CASSRRLNYYGELFF
TGTGCCAGCAGTCGTCGACTCAATTACTATGGGGAGCTGTTTTTT
>TRBJ2-7|TRBV29-1|TRBD2|.
CSVGEPAGEQYF
TGCAGCGTTGGGGAGCCAGCGGGGGAGCAGTACTTC
>TRBJ1-2|TRBV27|.|.
CASSKGAYGYTF
TGTGCCAGCAGTAAGGGTGCCTATGGCTACACCTTC
>TRBJ1-5|TRBV18|.|.
CASSPLADSNQPQHF
TGTGCCAGCTCACCACTGGCAGATAGCAATCAGCCCCAGCATTTT
>TRBJ2-3|TRBV29-1|TRBD1|few
CSQGENTDTQYF
TGCAGCCAGGGGGAGAACACAGATACGCAGTATTTT
>TRBJ2-3|TRBV5-4|TRBD2|.
CASSFTSGDTQYF
TGTGCCAGCAGCTTTACTAGCGGGGATACGCAGTATTTT
>TRBJ2-2|TRBV4-3|TRBD2|.
CASSQDSVAGESDTGELFF
TGCGCCAGCAGCCAAGATTCGGTAGCGGGAGAATCGGACACCGGGGAGCTGTTTTTT
>TRBJ2-5|TRBV10-3|.|once
CANSTGSAETQYF
TGTGCCAACAGTACCGGGAGTGCCGAGACCCAGTACTTC
>TRBJ2-2|TRBV20-1|.|few
CSAKEGEGTGELFF
TGCAGTGCTAAGGAGGGGGAAGGAACCGGGGAGCTGTTTTTT
>TRBJ2-3|TRBV5-1|.|.
CASSSPGGTDTQYF
TGCGCCAGCAGCTCACCGGGGGGCACAGATACGCAGTATTTT
>TRBJ2-5|TRBV30|TRBD2|.
CAWSGLAGTQETQYF
TGTGCCTGGAGTGGCCTAGCGGGGACCCAAGAGACCCAGTACTTC
>TRBJ2-1|TRBV2|.|few
CASSVGVRYNEQFF
TGTGCCAGCAGTGTAGGGGTACGGTACAATGAGCAGTTCTTC
>TRBJ1-1|TRBV12-3/TRBV12-4|.|.
CASSYVNTEAFF
TGTGCCAGCTCATACGTGAACACTGAAGCTTTCTTT
>TRBJ1-1|TRBV7-2|.|few
CASSLGGRVGDTEAFF
TGTGCCAGCAGCTTAGGGGGCAGGGTCGGGGACACTGAAGCTTTCTTT